This TCR beta chain was sequenced for a study of graft-versus-host responses after intestinal transplantation. General study findings and limits: The marrow of recipients harbored GvH clones, and ileum or blood showed some of them first.

CDR1 SGHAT and CDR2 FQNNGV come from the germline V gene. The CDR3 is made up of 17 amino acids. After removal of 1 base from V and 6 bases from J, the junction contained 12 bases not matched to a gene. About this clone itself: Its antigen is as yet unknown.

Profiling relied on immunoSEQ multiplex PCR, and the TCRdb table lists in-frame clones only, not all of them. Of about 3,300 clones in the sample, over 60% were seen once. Graft-derived tissue was subjected to processing to liberate intraepithelial and lamina propria lymphocytes. The TCR sequence derives from a human patient who received an intestinal transplant, so some T cells may come from the graft donor. The sequencing here drew on ileum tissue, taken around 17 and 21 days after intestinal transplantation. V gene TRBV11-2 combines with J gene TRBJ2-1; 7 bases line up with TRBD1. DNA of the CDR3: TGTGCCAGCAGCTTAGTTGAGGGGGCGAGTAGAATCAATGAGCAGTTCTTC. Residues: CASSLVEGASRINEQFF.